This T cell receptor (beta chain) was found in a study of blood T cell repertoires in COVID-19. Looking at the study overall: PBMCs, B-cell-depleted T cells, or T cells provided the cDNA or gDNA that made up the material.

Original data processing: For nucleated cells, counts were estimated from reference gene primer amplification. Profiling relied on immunoSEQ multiplex PCR, and the TCRdb table lists in-frame clones only, not all of them. V, J and clone size are those of that table, while D and trimming were read from the DNA. The table has roughly 50,000 clones, less than 90% seen once. Germline V CDR1 and CDR2: SGHDN, FVKESK. The CDR3 spans 19 residues. With V trimmed by 4 bases and J by 3 bases, 15 bases remained unmatched. The source material was peripheral blood. The clonotype originates from a woman in her fifties or sixties with acute or convalescent COVID-19. J is TRBJ1-2 and V is TRBV14; TRBD1 agrees at 12 bases. Here the CDR3 reads CASSPSPWDRGQVHYGYTF. In DNA form, the CDR3 reads TGTGCCAGCAGCCCATCACCGTGGGACAGGGGGCAGGTTCACTATGGCTACACCTTC.